Presented here are 32 T cell receptor beta chains from one specimen sequenced in a study of cytomegalovirus exposure and HLA in healthy donors. Sequencing was performed with immunoSEQ multiplex PCR; in TCRdb, only in-frame clones are kept and a portion is missing. The profile shows approximately 160,000 clones, around 92% of them singletons. Sequenced input: PBMCs. Receptors originate from a young man in good health and CMV-seropositive.

This sequence joins TRBV7-3 and TRBJ2-1; D is unresolved. Germline CDR1 and CDR2: SGHTA and FQGTGA. V was clipped by 0 bases and J by 5 bases, with 11 bases between them. This CDR3 region has 15 residues. The CDR3 DNA reads TGTGCCAGCAGCTTAACTGGGCTCAAGGACAATGAGCAGTTCTTC. Its translation: CASSLTGLKDNEQFF.

The chain recombines TRBV7-2 with TRBJ2-7, with 9 bases that match TRBD2. There are 15 residues in the CDR3. Trimming took 7 bases from V and 9 from J; bases not matched to a gene: 16. Germline CDR1 reads SGHTA; CDR2 reads FQGNSA. The CDR3 DNA follows: TGTGCCAGCACACCTCTAGCGGGACCCTCGGTGGTGCAGTACTTC. It translates to CASTPLAGPSVVQYF.

The chain employs TRBV28 and TRBJ2-5; 15 bases agree with TRBD2. V dropped 5 bases and J dropped 5; count of bases not matched to a gene: 3. The CDR3 covers 15 residues. Germline V CDR1 and CDR2: MDHEN, SYDVKM. The CDR3 region has the DNA TGTGCCAGCAGTCGGGGACTAGCGGGAGGCGAGACCCAGTACTTC. This translates into CASSRGLAGGETQYF.

The genes are TRBV5-4 and TRBJ1-1; TRBD1 might be the D (6 bases). The germline V gene has CDR1 SGHNT and CDR2 YYREEE (reference sequence). This CDR3 comprises 12 residues. The V end lost 0 bases, the J end lost 7 bases, and 7 bases lay between the germline ends. CDR3 nucleotide sequence: TGTGCCAGCAGCTTGGTAGGGGGTGAAGCTTTCTTT. Translated: CASSLVGGEAFF.

V usage is TRBV5-1 and J usage is TRBJ1-1; TRBD1 agrees at 7 bases. Germline trimming cut 4 bases from V and 8 bases from J; bases unmatched to any gene: 11. This CDR3 is built from 14 residues. Germline V gene lookup returns CDR1 SGHRS and CDR2 YFSETQ. CDR3 sequence reads: CASSRGQDGIEAFF. The CDR3 DNA is TGCGCCAGCAGCCGCGGACAGGACGGGATAGAAGCTTTCTTT.

The table lists this clone with a few counts. J is TRBJ2-7 and V is TRBV5-1; 7 nucleotides agree with TRBD1. J lost 2 bases, V lost 1 base, and 6 bases had no gene match. Germline CDR1 is SGHRS and CDR2 is YFSETQ. The CDR3 runs to 15 residues. Here the CDR3 reads CASSLMTGPAYEQYF. The CDR3 coding sequence is TGCGCCAGCAGCTTGATGACAGGGCCAGCCTACGAGCAGTACTTC. Complete variable domain (other parts from reference TRBV5-1 and TRBJ2-7): KAGVTQTPRYLIKTRGQQVTLSCSPISGHRSVSWYQQTPGQGLQFLFEYFSETQRNKGNFPGRFSGRQFSNSRSEMNVSTLELGDSALYLCASSLMTGPAYEQYFGPGTRLTVT.

The chain is built from TRBV18 and TRBJ2-5, with a possible D match to TRBD1 (5 bases). Per germline, CDR1 KGHSH and CDR2 LQKENI. The CDR3 runs 15 residues. V was pared by 0 bases and J by 3 bases, with 11 bases between. The CDR3, as DNA: TGTGCCAGCTCACCACCGCGGCCACAGGAAGAGACCCAGTACTTC. Amino acid sequence: CASSPPRPQEETQYF.

This chain links TRBV6-5 with TRBJ2-7; TRBD1 matches at 7 bases. Trimming at V came to 6 bases and at J to 2 bases, leaving 7 bases not matched to a gene. The CDR3 extends over 14 amino acids. Germline V gene sequence: CDR1 MNHEY, CDR2 SVGAGI. The CDR3, as DNA: TGTGCCAGCAGATCTTTGACAGGGACCTACGAGCAGTACTTC. Translation: CASRSLTGTYEQYF.

Here the CDR3 DNA reads TGTGCCAGCAGCTCCTTTGGACAGGGCCCTGAAGCTTTCTTT. This gives the protein CASSSFGQGPEAFF. This chain uses TRBV11-1 with TRBJ1-1, with TRBD1 identical over 8 bases. Losses at the gene ends were 4 bases for V and 6 bases for J; bases not matched to a gene: 7. There are 14 residues in the CDR3. Per the germline V gene, CDR1 is SGHAT and CDR2 is FQDESV (reference sequence).

This clone appeared a single time. V and J are TRBV5-1 and TRBJ2-3; 7 bases fit TRBD2. V dropped 4 bases and J dropped 0; count of bases not matched to a gene: 8. The CDR3 sequence is 16 residues long. Germline V gene data show CDR1 as SGHRS and CDR2 as YFSETQ. The CDR3 DNA reads as TGCGCCAGCAGCCCACCCACTAGCGCGAGCACAGATACGCAGTATTTT. Its translation is CASSPPTSASTDTQYF.

This chain links TRBV2 with TRBJ2-3; maybe TRBD2 (5 bases). Trimming removed 7 bases at V and 0 bases at J, with 14 bases between. CDR1 SNHLY and CDR2 FYNNEI come from the germline V gene. This CDR3 region has 15 residues. CDR3 bases: TGTGCCAGCAATTGGGTCGGCGGGAGCACAGATACGCAGTATTTT. Residues: CASNWVGGSTDTQYF.

The genes are TRBV6-5 and TRBJ2-7, with TRBD2 matching over 12 bases. V shed 2 bases and J 4 bases; nucleotides not matched to a gene: 6. In germline, CDR1 is MNHEY, CDR2 SVGAGI. The CDR3 has 16 residues. CDR3 loop: CASSYGLAGHPYEQYF. The CDR3 DNA sequence: TGTGCCAGCAGTTACGGACTAGCGGGGCACCCATACGAGCAGTACTTC.

With regard to this clone: The identical CDR3 is also encoded by other nucleotide sequences in the sample. The gene calls are TRBV27 and TRBJ2-7; D not certain. V lost 5 bases to trimming and J lost 6 bases, with 20 bases between them. The germline V gene encodes CDR1 MNHEY and CDR2 SMNVEV (reference sequence). The CDR3 totals 15 residues. The CDR3 coding sequence is TGTGCCAGCAGTCACACCCCGCAGTCTCCGGGCGAGCAGTACTTC. This encodes CASSHTPQSPGEQYF.

V gene TRBV9 combines with J gene TRBJ2-1; 7 bases align to TRBD1. The CDR3 sequence is 17 residues long. J lost 5 bases, V lost 3 bases, and 14 bases had no gene match. CDR1 is SGDLS and CDR2 is YYNGEE in the germline V gene. CDR3 DNA sequence: TGTGCCAGCAGCGGATCATCCGGGACAGCCAGTAACAATGAGCAGTTCTTC. Translated, it gives CASSGSSGTASNNEQFF.

This sequence joins TRBV29-1 and TRBJ2-1, with D unresolved. The germline CDR1 and CDR2 sequences are SQVTM and ANQGSEA. Trimming shortened V by 0 bases and J by 6 bases, and 9 bases separated the two germline ends. The CDR3 has 13 residues. Here the CDR3 DNA reads TGCAGCGTTGAAGAAACTCTGAGCAATGAGCAGTTCTTC. The encoded protein is CSVEETLSNEQFF.

This clone appeared a few times. The chain has TRBV15 and TRBJ1-5; 11 positions agree with TRBD1. Trimming at V came to 4 bases and at J to 6 bases, leaving 5 bases not matched to a gene. This CDR3 is built from 15 residues. Germline CDR1 LNHNV, CDR2 YYDKDF (reference sequence). The CDR3: CATSTEDRGRQPQHF. In DNA, the CDR3 is TGTGCCACCAGCACAGAGGACAGGGGGCGTCAGCCCCAGCATTTT.

This chain joins TRBV30 and TRBJ2-1, with TRBD2 matching over 11 bases. Per the germline V gene, CDR1 is GTSNPN and CDR2 is SVGIG (reference sequence). Germline trimming cut 4 bases from V and 0 bases from J; bases unmatched to any gene: 17. CDR3 length equals 20 residues. The CDR3 region is CAWTPQTGTSGTRSYNEQFF. The CDR3 DNA follows: TGTGCCTGGACTCCCCAAACCGGGACTAGCGGTACACGCTCCTACAATGAGCAGTTCTTC.

This sequence joins TRBV28 and TRBJ2-5, with D possibly matching TRBD1 (7 bases). Germline V gene sequence: CDR1 MDHEN, CDR2 SYDVKM. The germline V and J ends were trimmed by 10 bases and 5 bases, with 23 bases remaining between them. The CDR3 is 15 amino acids. CDR3 nucleotide sequence: TGTGCCACCCAACTTCCCCTGACAGGGAGGGAGACCCAGTACTTC. Its protein is CATQLPLTGRETQYF.

The genes are TRBV15 and TRBJ2-1, with 9 bases matching TRBD2. The V segment lost 0 bases and the J segment 1 base; nucleotides outside the gene matches: 13. The CDR3 extends over 20 amino acids. Germline-derived CDR1 and CDR2 are LNHNV and YYDKDF (reference sequence). The CDR3 sequence: CATSREGVAAGGRSYNEQFF. In DNA form, the CDR3 reads TGTGCCACCAGCAGAGAGGGCGTCGCGGCGGGAGGGCGATCCTACAATGAGCAGTTCTTC.

The CDR3 DNA sequence: TGCGCCAGCAGCGTGAAAGCGGGAGGATACAATGAGCAGTTCTTC. This sequence encodes CASSVKAGGYNEQFF. The V call is TRBV5-1, the J call TRBJ2-1, with 9 bases that match TRBD2. The CDR3 sequence is 15 residues long. Germline CDR1 is SGHRS and CDR2 is YFSETQ. V lost 4 bases to trimming and J lost 4 bases; unmatched junction nucleotides: 6.

V and J are TRBV28 and TRBJ2-2, with TRBD2 matching 7 bases. Per the germline V gene, CDR1 is MDHEN and CDR2 is SYDVKM. This CDR3 is 14 amino acids long. V was clipped by 5 bases and J by 2 bases; unmatched bases: 2. The CDR3 DNA reads TGTGCCAGCAGTGGGGGACTAAACACCGGGGAGCTGTTTTTT. This translates into CASSGGLNTGELFF.

This clone was seen a single time. The chain employs TRBV15 and TRBJ1-1; possible D gene TRBD1, 5 bases. The CDR3 has 16 amino acids. V dropped 1 base and J dropped 1 base, with 13 bases sitting between them. Germline loops: CDR1 LNHNV, CDR2 YYDKDF (reference sequence). This CDR3 reads CATSRGGKTANTEAFF. CDR3 DNA: TGTGCCACCAGCAGAGGAGGCAAGACAGCGAACACTGAAGCTTTCTTT.

The V gene is TRBV5-1, the J gene TRBJ2-3; the D gene is possibly TRBD1 (5 bases). CDR1 and CDR2 from the germline V gene are SGHRS and YFSETQ. The CDR3 extends over 15 amino acids. Trimming stripped 2 bases from V and 0 bases from J, with 10 bases between. The CDR3 DNA follows: TGCGCCAGCAGCTTATCGACAGACAGCACAGATACGCAGTATTTT. As protein: CASSLSTDSTDTQYF.

The CDR3 here is CASGTSGSGETQYF. Here the CDR3 DNA reads TGCGCCAGCGGGACTAGCGGGAGTGGAGAGACCCAGTACTTC. This chain uses TRBV5-1 with TRBJ2-5, with TRBD2 matching over 14 bases. This CDR3 is 14 amino acids long. Trimming removed 7 bases from V and 4 bases from J; junction bases left unmatched: 3. Germline CDR1 and CDR2: SGHRS and YFSETQ.

The V call is TRBV6-6, the J call TRBJ2-7; 14 bases map to TRBD2. Germline V CDR1 and CDR2: MNHNY, SVGAGI (reference sequence). Unmatched junction bases numbered 5, after V lost 6 bases and J lost 4 bases. The length of the CDR3 is 15 residues. This CDR3 is CASRGLAGVEYEQYF. In DNA form, the CDR3 reads TGTGCCAGCAGGGGACTAGCGGGAGTAGAGTACGAGCAGTACTTC.

The V and J genes are TRBV19 and TRBJ1-5; D gene uncertain. CDR3 length equals 14 residues. Germline-derived CDR1 and CDR2 are LNHDA and SQIVND (reference sequence). V lost 4 bases and J lost 4, with 11 bases in between. This CDR3 reads CASSNRVWNQPQHF. In nucleotides, the CDR3 is TGTGCCAGTAGTAACCGGGTCTGGAATCAGCCCCAGCATTTT.

The gene calls are TRBV12-5 and TRBJ1-3; unclear D gene. This CDR3 comprises 12 residues. The germline CDR1 and CDR2 sequences are LGHNT and FRNRAP. Trimming took 4 bases from V and 2 from J, leaving 3 bases between them. Here the CDR3 DNA reads TGTGCTAGTGGTTCCACTGGAAACACCATATATTTT. Protein: CASGSTGNTIYF. The complete variable domain, with remaining parts taken from reference TRBV12-5 and TRBJ1-3, reads DARVTQTPRHKVTEMGQEVTMRCQPILGHNTVFWYRQTMMQGLELLAYFRNRAPLDDSGMPKDRFSAEMPDATLATLKIQPSEPRDSAVYFCASGSTGNTIYFGEGSWLTVV.

This clone was found once. J is TRBJ1-1 and V is TRBV2; no reliable D call. The ends were cut back, 3 bases at V and 1 base at J, with 12 bases in the middle. CDR1 is SNHLY, CDR2 FYNNEI, per germline. The CDR3 consists of 15 residues. The CDR3 DNA follows: TGTGCCAGCAGTGACCCCAAGACACCGAACACTGAAGCTTTCTTT. It is translated as CASSDPKTPNTEAFF.

This clone was seen just once. The genes are TRBV28 and TRBJ2-5; weak D call: TRBD2 (5 bases). CDR1 and CDR2 (germline): MDHEN, SYDVKM. The CDR3 runs 13 residues. V was shortened by 5 bases and J by 4 bases, with 11 bases between the two germline ends. The CDR3 is CASSPRAPETQYF. The DNA for the CDR3 is TGTGCCAGCAGTCCGCGGGCCCCAGAGACCCAGTACTTC.

This clone has only one observation. V gene TRBV7-3 combines with J gene TRBJ2-7, with TRBD1 as a possible D gene (6 bases). The germline V gene has CDR1 SGHTA and CDR2 FQGTGA. CDR3 length: 15 amino acids. The V end was cut by 5 bases, the J end by 2 bases, with 16 bases between. The CDR3 nucleotides read TGTGCCAGCAGCCGTGACGGGACAAGAACCTACGAGCAGTACTTC. It translates to CASSRDGTRTYEQYF.

The gene calls are TRBV7-9 and TRBJ2-3, with 13 bases lining up with TRBD2. Germline values: CDR1 SEHNR, CDR2 FQNEAQ (reference sequence). The CDR3 is 16 residues long. Trimming at V came to 1 base and at J to 5 bases, leaving 3 bases not matched to a gene. CDR3 protein: CASSLGLAGGRDTQYF. Here the CDR3 DNA reads TGTGCCAGCAGCTTAGGACTAGCGGGGGGCCGAGATACGCAGTATTTT.

The chain carries TRBV5-1 and TRBJ2-1; TRBD2 aligns across 10 bases. With V trimmed by 3 bases and J by 8 bases, 14 bases remained unmatched. CDR1 is SGHRS and CDR2 is YFSETQ in the germline V gene. This CDR3 spans 17 amino acids. DNA for the CDR3: TGCGCCAGCAGCTGGGCCCGGACTAGCGGACGGCCGGATGAGCAGTTCTTC. This encodes CASSWARTSGRPDEQFF.